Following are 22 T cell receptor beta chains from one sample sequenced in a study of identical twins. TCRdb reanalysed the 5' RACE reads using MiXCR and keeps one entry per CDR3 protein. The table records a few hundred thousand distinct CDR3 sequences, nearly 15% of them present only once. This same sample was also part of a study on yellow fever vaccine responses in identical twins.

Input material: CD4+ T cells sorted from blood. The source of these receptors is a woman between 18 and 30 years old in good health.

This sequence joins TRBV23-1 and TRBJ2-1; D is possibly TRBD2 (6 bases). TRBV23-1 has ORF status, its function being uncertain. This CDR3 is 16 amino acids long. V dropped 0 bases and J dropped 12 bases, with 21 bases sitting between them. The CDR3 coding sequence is TGCGCCAGCAGTCAATCTTCGGGACTGGGGGGAAGATGGCAGTTCTTC. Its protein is CASSQSSGLGGRWQFF.

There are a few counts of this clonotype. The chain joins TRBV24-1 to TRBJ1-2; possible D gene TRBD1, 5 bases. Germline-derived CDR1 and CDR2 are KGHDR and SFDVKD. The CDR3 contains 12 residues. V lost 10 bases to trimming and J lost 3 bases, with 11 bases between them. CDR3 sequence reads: CATAGQDYGYTF. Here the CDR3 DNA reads TGTGCCACAGCTGGACAAGACTATGGCTACACCTTC.

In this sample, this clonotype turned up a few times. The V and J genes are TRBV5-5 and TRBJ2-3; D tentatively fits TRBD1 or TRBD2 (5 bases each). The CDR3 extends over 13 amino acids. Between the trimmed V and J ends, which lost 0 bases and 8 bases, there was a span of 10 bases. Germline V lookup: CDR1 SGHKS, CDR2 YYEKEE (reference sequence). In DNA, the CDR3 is TGTGCCAGCAGCTTGGAGATGGGACCTACGCAGTATTTT. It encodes CASSLEMGPTQYF.

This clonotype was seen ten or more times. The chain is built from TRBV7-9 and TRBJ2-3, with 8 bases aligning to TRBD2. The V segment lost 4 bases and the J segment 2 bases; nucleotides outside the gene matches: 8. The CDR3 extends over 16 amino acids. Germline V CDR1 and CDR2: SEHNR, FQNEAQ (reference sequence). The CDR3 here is CASSSGTLADTDTQYF. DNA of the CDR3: TGTGCCAGCAGCTCCGGGACACTAGCGGACACAGATACGCAGTATTTT.

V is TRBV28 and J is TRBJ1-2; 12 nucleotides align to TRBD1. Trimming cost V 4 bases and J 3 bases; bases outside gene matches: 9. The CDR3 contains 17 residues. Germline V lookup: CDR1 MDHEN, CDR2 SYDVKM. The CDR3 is CASSSPGQGARDYGYTF. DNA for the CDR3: TGTGCCAGCAGTTCCCCGGGACAGGGGGCGAGAGACTATGGCTACACCTTC.

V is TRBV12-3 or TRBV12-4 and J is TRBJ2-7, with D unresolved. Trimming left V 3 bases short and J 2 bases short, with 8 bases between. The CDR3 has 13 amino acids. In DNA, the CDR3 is TGTGCCAGCAGTTTTGGCCAGGCCTACGAGCAGTACTTC. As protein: CASSFGQAYEQYF.

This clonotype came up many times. CDR3: CASSPRDYSYEQYF. CDR3 nucleotides: TGTGCCAGCAGTCCAAGGGACTACTCCTACGAGCAGTACTTC. J is TRBJ2-7 and V is TRBV12-3 or TRBV12-4; 7 nucleotides match TRBD2. The V gene end was trimmed by 5 bases and the J gene end by 0 bases; junction bases not matched to a gene: 4. This CDR3 is 14 amino acids long.

CDR3 sequence: CASSHATDANQPQHF. CDR3 DNA: TGTGCCAGCAGCCACGCGACAGATGCCAATCAGCCCCAGCATTTT. This sequence joins TRBV3-1 and TRBJ1-5; tentatively, D is TRBD1 (5 bases). The V gene lost 3 bases and the J gene lost 3 bases, with 12 bases spanning the gap. Germline CDR1 LGHDT, CDR2 YNNKEL (reference sequence). This CDR3 comprises 15 residues.

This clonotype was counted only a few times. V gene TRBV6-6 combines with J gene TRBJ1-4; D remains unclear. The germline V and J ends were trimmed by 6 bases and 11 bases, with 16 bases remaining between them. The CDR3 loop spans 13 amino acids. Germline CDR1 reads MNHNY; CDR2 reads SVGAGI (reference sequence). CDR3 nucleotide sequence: TGTGCCAGCAGCCGCGTTGATTCTCGGAAACTGTTTTTT. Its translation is CASSRVDSRKLFF.

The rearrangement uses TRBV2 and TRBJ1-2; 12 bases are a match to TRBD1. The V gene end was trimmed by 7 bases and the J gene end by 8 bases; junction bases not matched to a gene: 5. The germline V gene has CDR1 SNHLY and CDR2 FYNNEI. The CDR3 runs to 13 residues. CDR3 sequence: CASKRDRGPGYTF. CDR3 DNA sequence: TGTGCCAGCAAAAGGGACAGGGGGCCGGGCTACACCTTC.

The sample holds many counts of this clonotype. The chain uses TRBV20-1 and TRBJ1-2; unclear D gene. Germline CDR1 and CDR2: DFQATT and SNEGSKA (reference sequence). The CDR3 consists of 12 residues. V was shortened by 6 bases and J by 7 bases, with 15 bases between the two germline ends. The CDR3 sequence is CSAGGEFFGYTF. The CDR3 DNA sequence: TGCAGTGCGGGTGGGGAATTCTTTGGCTACACCTTC.

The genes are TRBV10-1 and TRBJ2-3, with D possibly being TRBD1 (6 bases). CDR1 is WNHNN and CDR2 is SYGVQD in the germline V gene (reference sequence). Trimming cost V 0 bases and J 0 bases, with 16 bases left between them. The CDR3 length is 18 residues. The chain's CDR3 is CASSESGIRTVSTDTQYF. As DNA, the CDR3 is TGCGCCAGCAGTGAGTCCGGGATTCGGACAGTTAGCACAGATACGCAGTATTTT.

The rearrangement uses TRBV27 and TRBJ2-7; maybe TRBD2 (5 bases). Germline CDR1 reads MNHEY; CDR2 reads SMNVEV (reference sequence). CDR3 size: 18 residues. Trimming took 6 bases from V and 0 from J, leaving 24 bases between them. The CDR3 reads CASRVRRRPSVGSYEQYV. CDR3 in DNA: TGTGCCAGCAGGGTTCGCCGGAGGCCATCCGTTGGCTCCTACGAGCAGTACGTC.

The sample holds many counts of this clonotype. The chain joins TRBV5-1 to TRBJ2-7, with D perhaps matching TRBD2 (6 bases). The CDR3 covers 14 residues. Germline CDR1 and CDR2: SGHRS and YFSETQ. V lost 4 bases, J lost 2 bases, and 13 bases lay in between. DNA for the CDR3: TGCGCCAGCAGCGTGGGACTGGTAACCTACGAGCAGTACTTC. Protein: CASSVGLVTYEQYF.

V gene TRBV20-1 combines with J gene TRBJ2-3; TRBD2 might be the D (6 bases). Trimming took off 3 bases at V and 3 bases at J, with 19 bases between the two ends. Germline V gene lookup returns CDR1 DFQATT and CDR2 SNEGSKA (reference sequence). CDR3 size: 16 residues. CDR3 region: CSASPFGAGRTDTQYF. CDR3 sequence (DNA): TGCAGTGCTAGTCCGTTTGGGGCGGGAAGAACAGATACGCAGTATTTT.

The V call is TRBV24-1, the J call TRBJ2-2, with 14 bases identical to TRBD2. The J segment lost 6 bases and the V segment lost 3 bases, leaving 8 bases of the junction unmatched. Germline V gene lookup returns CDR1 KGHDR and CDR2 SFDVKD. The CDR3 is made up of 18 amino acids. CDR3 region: CATSDPGLAGAGAGELFF. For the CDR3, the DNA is TGTGCCACCAGTGATCCGGGACTAGCGGGGGCAGGCGCCGGGGAGCTGTTTTTT.

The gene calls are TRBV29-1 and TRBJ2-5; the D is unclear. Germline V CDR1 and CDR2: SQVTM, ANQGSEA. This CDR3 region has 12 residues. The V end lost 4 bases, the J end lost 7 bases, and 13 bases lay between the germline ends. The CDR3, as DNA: TGCAGCGTTGTACAGACAACCAGGACCCAGTACTTC. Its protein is CSVVQTTRTQYF.

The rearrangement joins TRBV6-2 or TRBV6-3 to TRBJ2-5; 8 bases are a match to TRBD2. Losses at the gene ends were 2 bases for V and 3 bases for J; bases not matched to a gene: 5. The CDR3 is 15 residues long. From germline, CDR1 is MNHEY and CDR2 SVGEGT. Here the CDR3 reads CASSYGRGAEETQYF. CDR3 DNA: TGTGCCAGCAGTTACGGGCGGGGGGCCGAAGAGACCCAGTACTTC.

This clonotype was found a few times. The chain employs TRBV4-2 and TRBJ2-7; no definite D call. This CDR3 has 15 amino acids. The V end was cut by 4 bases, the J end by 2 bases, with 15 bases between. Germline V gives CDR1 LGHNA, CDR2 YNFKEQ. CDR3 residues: CASSLSVDPAYEQYF. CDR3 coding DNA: TGTGCCAGCAGCCTCAGTGTGGACCCAGCCTACGAGCAGTACTTC.

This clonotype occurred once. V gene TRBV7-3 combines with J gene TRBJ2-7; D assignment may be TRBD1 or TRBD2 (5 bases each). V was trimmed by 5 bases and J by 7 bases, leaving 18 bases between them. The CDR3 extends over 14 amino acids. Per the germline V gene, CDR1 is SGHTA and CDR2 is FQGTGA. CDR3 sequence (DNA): TGTGCCAGCAGCACGGGACGGAGGCCGGGGGAGCAGTACTTC. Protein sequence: CASSTGRRPGEQYF.

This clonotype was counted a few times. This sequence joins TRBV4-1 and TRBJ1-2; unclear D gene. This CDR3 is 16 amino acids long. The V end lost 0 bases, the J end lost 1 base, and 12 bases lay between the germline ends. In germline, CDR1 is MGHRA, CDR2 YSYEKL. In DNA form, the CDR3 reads TGCGCCAGCAGCCAAGATGGTCCAGTTATTAACTATGGCTACACCTTC. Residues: CASSQDGPVINYGYTF.

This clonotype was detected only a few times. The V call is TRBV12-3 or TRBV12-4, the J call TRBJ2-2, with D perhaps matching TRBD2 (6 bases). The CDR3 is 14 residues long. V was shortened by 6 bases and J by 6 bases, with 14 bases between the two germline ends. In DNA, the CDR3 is TGTGCCAGCAGGCCAAGCTCTAGCGCCGGGGAGCTGTTTTTT. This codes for CASRPSSSAGELFF.